One and the same sample provided the 27 T cell receptor beta chains below, sequenced in a study of T cell clonotyping in hematopoietic cell transplantation. Libraries were prepared by immunoSEQ multiplex PCR; TCRdb keeps only in-frame clonotypes and omits some of them. This table holds tens of thousands of clones, about 93% found once. Time point defined: recipient sample about 28 days before transplant, after cytoreduction. The source material was peripheral blood mononuclear cells, sampled before stem cell transplant. These receptors were obtained from a man between 50 and 59 years old with acute myeloid leukemia. Some clones in this sample may be carry-over from other donors' samples.

The rearrangement links TRBV15 to TRBJ2-7, with D perhaps matching TRBD2 (6 bases). CDR1 is LNHNV and CDR2 is YYDKDF in the germline V gene (reference sequence). The V end was cut by 1 base, the J end by 1 base, with 11 bases between. The CDR3 consists of 15 residues. The CDR3 coding sequence is TGTGCCACCAGCAGAGTGAGTAGCGGATCCTACGAGCAGTACTTC. Protein: CATSRVSSGSYEQYF.

The sample holds one count of this clone. The rearrangement joins TRBV5-1 to TRBJ2-7, with 9 positions matching TRBD1. This CDR3 region has 13 residues. Germline V gene lookup returns CDR1 SGHRS and CDR2 YFSETQ. V trimming: 3 bases; J trimming: 7 bases; junction bases outside the gene matches: 5. For the CDR3, the DNA is TGCGCCAGCAGCTCACAGGGGGCTGGGGAGCAGTACTTC. Translated: CASSSQGAGEQYF.

CDR3 loop: CASSLGWGAHNEQFF. CDR3 nucleotides: TGTGCCAGCAGCCTAGGATGGGGGGCCCACAATGAGCAGTTCTTC. This chain joins TRBV9 and TRBJ2-1; D tentatively reads TRBD1 or TRBD2 (6 bases each). This CDR3 contains 15 residues. Germline CDR1 reads SGDLS; CDR2 reads YYNGEE. The V and J ends lost 4 bases and 5 bases respectively, with 16 bases between them.

V gene TRBV14 combines with J gene TRBJ1-1; the D gene is possibly TRBD1 (6 bases). The CDR3 totals 15 residues. Trimming pared 0 bases from V and 6 bases from J, leaving 14 bases between. From germline, CDR1 is SGHDN and CDR2 FVKESK. As DNA, the CDR3 is TGTGCCAGCAGCCAAGATCAGAGGGGGGAGGCTGAAGCTTTCTTT. The encoded protein is CASSQDQRGEAEAFF.

This CDR3 is CASSLEPSAGELFF. In DNA form, the CDR3 reads TGTGCCAGCAGCTTGGAACCCTCGGCCGGGGAGCTGTTTTTT. This chain uses TRBV5-5 with TRBJ2-2; D gene uncertain. Trimming pared 0 bases from V and 6 bases from J, leaving 9 bases between. This CDR3 is 14 amino acids long. Per the germline V gene, CDR1 is SGHKS and CDR2 is YYEKEE (reference sequence).

The rearrangement links TRBV6-6 to TRBJ1-5; D is undetermined. There are 14 residues in the CDR3. CDR1 is MNHNY and CDR2 is SVGAGI in the germline V gene (reference sequence). The germline V and J ends were trimmed by 4 bases and 0 bases, with 7 bases remaining between them. The DNA of the CDR3 is TGTGCCAGCAGTTTTACAGCTAGCAATCAGCCCCAGCATTTT. This encodes CASSFTASNQPQHF.

Only one count was recorded for this clone. The chain joins TRBV7-9 to TRBJ1-1, with unresolved D. Germline values: CDR1 SEHNR, CDR2 FQNEAQ (reference sequence). Trimming removed 2 bases from V and 4 bases from J, with 2 bases in between. This CDR3 region has 11 residues. CDR3 amino acids: CASSLITEAFF. In DNA, the CDR3 is TGTGCCAGCAGCTTAATCACTGAAGCTTTCTTT.

The chain recombines TRBV5-5 with TRBJ1-2; D is ambiguous. CDR1 and CDR2 (germline): SGHKS, YYEKEE (reference sequence). The CDR3 contains 13 residues. The ends were cut back, 6 bases at V and 8 bases at J, with 17 bases in the middle. CDR3: CASTRSREEGYTF. The CDR3 bases are TGTGCCAGCACCCGGTCGAGGGAGGAAGGCTACACCTTC.

This sequence joins TRBV28 and TRBJ2-2, with 7 bases that match TRBD2. The CDR3 contains 14 residues. Germline CDR1 and CDR2: MDHEN and SYDVKM. With 9 bases clipped from V and 0 bases from J, the junction kept 4 bases outside the gene matches. The CDR3 coding sequence is TGTGCCAGTCTGGGGGGGGCGAACACCGGGGAGCTGTTTTTT. Amino acids: CASLGGANTGELFF. The full variable domain, with the rest looked up from reference TRBV28 and TRBJ2-2, is DVKVTQSSRYLVKRTGEKVFLECVQDMDHENMFWYRQDPGLGLRLIYFSYDVKMKEKGDIPEGYSVSREKKERFSLILESASTNQTSMYLCASLGGANTGELFFGEGSRLTVL.

CDR3 protein: CASSLRGSYNEQFF. CDR3 bases: TGTGCCAGCAGCTTAAGGGGCTCCTACAATGAGCAGTTCTTC. The genes are TRBV5-4 and TRBJ2-1, with a tentative D call TRBD1 (5 bases). The CDR3 runs 14 residues. The germline V gene has CDR1 SGHNT and CDR2 YYREEE (reference sequence). Trimming left V 2 bases short and J 0 bases short, with 6 bases between.

This clone was seen more than once but under ten times. Its ends do not fully match the called genes, so a read error is possible. The J gene is TRBJ1-1, the V gene TRBV6-1, with 12 bases that match TRBD1. CDR3 length equals 12 residues. CDR1 is MNHNS and CDR2 is SASEGT in the germline V gene. The chain's CDR3 is CASSDPGTGGKF. CDR3 nucleotide sequence: TGTGCCAGCAGTGACCCCGGGACAGGGGGCAAGTTT.

DNA for the CDR3: TGTGCCAGCAGCACTATGACCGGGGAGCTGTTTTTT. It encodes CASSTMTGELFF. V and J are TRBV11-2 and TRBJ2-2; D gene unclear. The V and J ends lost 5 bases and 5 bases respectively, with 6 bases between them. Per the germline V gene, CDR1 is SGHAT and CDR2 is FQNNGV. The CDR3 contains 12 residues.

The chain employs TRBV9 and TRBJ1-5; no clear D gene. CDR3 length: 17 amino acids. Germline-derived CDR1 and CDR2 are SGDLS and YYNGEE. Trimming shortened V by 0 bases and J by 4 bases, and 17 bases separated the two germline ends. The CDR3 DNA is TGTGCCAGCAGCGTAGCGGGGTACCCCACCCTTAATCAGCCCCAGCATTTT. Translated, it gives CASSVAGYPTLNQPQHF.

This chain links TRBV9 with TRBJ2-2, with D uncertain. This CDR3 has 15 amino acids. V lost 0 bases, J lost 5 bases, and 11 bases lay in between. Germline lookup yields CDR1 SGDLS and CDR2 YYNGEE. The CDR3 sequence is CASSVANLRTGELFF. CDR3 coding DNA: TGTGCCAGCAGCGTAGCTAACCTGAGGACCGGGGAGCTGTTTTTT.

The chain uses TRBV7-2 and TRBJ2-3; the D gene is possibly TRBD2 (5 bases). This CDR3 contains 16 residues. V lost 2 bases and J lost 1, with 13 bases in between. The germline V gene has CDR1 SGHTA and CDR2 FQGNSA. CDR3 sequence: CASSLKATGGTDTQYF. In nucleotides, the CDR3 is TGTGCCAGCAGCTTAAAAGCTACCGGGGGCACAGATACGCAGTATTTT.

This rearrangement joins TRBV18 to TRBJ1-4, with D hard to call. V lost 2 bases, J lost 2 bases, and 3 bases lay in between. The CDR3 extends over 13 amino acids. Germline V lookup: CDR1 KGHSH, CDR2 LQKENI. The CDR3: CASSPATNEKLFF. In DNA, the CDR3 is TGTGCCAGCTCACCAGCTACTAATGAAAAACTGTTTTTT.

This chain links TRBV7-2 with TRBJ2-7; D may be TRBD2 (5 bases). There are 15 residues in the CDR3. V gave up 4 bases and J gave up 2 bases, with 15 bases separating them. The germline V gene has CDR1 SGHTA and CDR2 FQGNSA. CDR3 bases: TGTGCCAGCAGCTGGCCGGGAACAGCGCCCTACGAGCAGTACTTC. It translates to CASSWPGTAPYEQYF.

The chain is built from TRBV2 and TRBJ1-2; 7 bases line up with TRBD1. Looked up from germline, CDR1 is SNHLY and CDR2 is FYNNEI. The ends lost 5 bases at V and 5 bases at J; junction bases unmatched: 2. The CDR3 consists of 12 residues. CDR3 DNA: TGTGCCAGCAGTCAGGGGGAGTATGGCTACACCTTC. As protein: CASSQGEYGYTF.

The chain couples TRBV5-1 to TRBJ2-2; a possible D gene is TRBD1 (6 bases). The CDR3 has 15 amino acids. The ends were cut back, 0 bases at V and 4 bases at J, with 10 bases in the middle. Germline V gene sequence: CDR1 SGHRS, CDR2 YFSETQ. For the CDR3, the DNA is TGCGCCAGCAGCTTGGTACAGGGCCCCACCGGGGAGCTGTTTTTT. It is translated as CASSLVQGPTGELFF.

V is TRBV12-2 and J is TRBJ2-7; the table's D call, TRBD1, was not checked against the DNA. TRBV12-2 is recorded as a pseudogene. There are 14 residues in the CDR3. CDR3 nucleotides: TGTGCAAGTCGCTGTTGGGCTAAACTGTGCGAGCAGTACTTC. This encodes CASRCWAKLCEQYF.

The CDR3 reads CASSMKRVPSYEQYF. Here the CDR3 DNA reads TGTGCCAGTAGTATGAAGAGGGTACCGTCCTACGAGCAGTACTTC. The chain employs TRBV19 and TRBJ2-7, with D possibly being TRBD2 (5 bases). CDR3 size: 15 residues. From germline, CDR1 is LNHDA and CDR2 SQIVND (reference sequence). V gave up 3 bases and J gave up 1 base, with 13 bases separating them.

The rearrangement uses TRBV6-6 and TRBJ2-5, with TRBD2 identical over 7 bases. Per germline, CDR1 MNHNY and CDR2 SVGAGI (reference sequence). J lost 1 base, V lost 6 bases, and 2 bases had no gene match. There are 13 residues in the CDR3. CDR3 in amino acids: CASSGTIQETQYF. The CDR3 coding sequence is TGTGCCAGCAGCGGGACTATCCAAGAGACCCAGTACTTC.

The chain's CDR3 is CASSLSGQADNEQFF. CDR3 nucleotides: TGCGCCAGCAGCTTGAGCGGACAGGCGGATAATGAGCAGTTCTTC. The chain has TRBV5-1 and TRBJ2-1, with 7 bases matching TRBD1. Germline V CDR1 and CDR2: SGHRS, YFSETQ. Germline trimming cut 1 base from V and 7 bases from J; bases unmatched to any gene: 8. The CDR3 length is 15 residues.

The genes are TRBV6-1 and TRBJ2-1; weak D call: TRBD2 (5 bases). This CDR3 has 14 residues. The V gene's germline CDR1 is MNHNS and CDR2 SASEGT. Trimming took 1 base from V and 11 from J, leaving 15 bases between them. The CDR3 nucleotides read TGTGCCAGCAGTGAAGGGTATTCGGGGTATAAGCAGTTCTTC. Its protein product is CASSEGYSGYKQFF.

The chain recombines TRBV25-1 with TRBJ1-1, with D perhaps TRBD1 (6 bases). The germline V gene encodes CDR1 MGHDK and CDR2 SYGVNS. The V and J ends lost 1 base and 1 base respectively, with 10 bases between them. The CDR3 has 15 amino acids. The CDR3 bases are TGTGCCAGCAGTGAATCCGGGGGCTGGAACACTGAAGCTTTCTTT. Protein product: CASSESGGWNTEAFF.

This sequence joins TRBV15 and TRBJ1-1; D may be TRBD1 (5 bases). V shed 1 base and J shed 6 bases, with 9 bases lying between them. The CDR3 is 13 amino acids. Germline V CDR1 and CDR2: LNHNV, YYDKDF (reference sequence). CDR3 protein: CATSRVVGPEAFF. The DNA for the CDR3 is TGTGCCACCAGCAGAGTCGTGGGGCCTGAAGCTTTCTTT.

V and J are TRBV7-9 and TRBJ1-1; possibly TRBD1 for D (6 bases). V was clipped by 1 base and J by 4 bases, with 16 bases between them. This CDR3 is 16 amino acids long. Per the germline V gene, CDR1 is SEHNR and CDR2 is FQNEAQ (reference sequence). CDR3 sequence (DNA): TGTGCCAGCAGCTTAGTAGGGGGAGAGGGTGGCACTGAAGCTTTCTTT. Amino acids: CASSLVGGEGGTEAFF. Using reference TRBV7-9 and TRBJ1-1 for the parts outside the CDR3, the full variable domain is DTGVSQNPRHKITKRGQNVTFRCDPISEHNRLYWYRQTLGQGPEFLTYFQNEAQLEKSRLLSDRFSAERPKGSFSTLEIQRTEQGDSAMYLCASSLVGGEGGTEAFFGQGTRLTVV.